This TCR beta chain was captured by sequencing in a study of Ad26.COV2.S vaccination and SARS-CoV-2 variants. CDR3 size: 14 residues. Between the trimmed V and J ends, which lost 4 bases and 8 bases, there was a span of 12 bases. Germline V gene data show CDR1 as LGHNA and CDR2 as YNFKEQ. The protocol was immunoSEQ multiplex PCR, while the TCRdb copy is restricted to in-frame clones and leaves out a portion. The sample lists 360,000 or so clones, roughly 91% occurring once. The treatment is: approximately 18 received Ad26.COV2.S at low or high dose, single or two shots; roughly five received placebo; per-sample allocation not given. Sample collection was performed on day 63 after the first vaccine or placebo injection.

This receptor was obtained from a person between 18 and 59 years old who received the Ad26.COV2.S COVID-19 vaccine or a placebo. The sequenced sample was peripheral blood, obtained in a trial of Ad26.COV2.S vaccine versus placebo. This chain joins TRBV4-2 and TRBJ1-6, with D possibly TRBD1 on 5 matching bases. CDR3 loop: CASSLPSGDSPLHF. Written as DNA, the CDR3 is TGTGCCAGCAGCCTACCCTCGGGGGATTCACCCCTCCACTTT.